This is a list of T cell receptor beta chains from one sample in a study of shared clonotypes between healthy human individuals. Here immunoSEQ multiplex PCR was the method, and the copy in TCRdb shows in-frame clones only, minus some. The sample lists 2 million to 2.5 million clones, roughly 94% occurring once. The sequenced sample was naive CD8+ T cells sorted from blood. These receptors originate from a man younger than 30 in good health. Both conserved end residues are part of each CDR3. Each record gives: V gene, D gene, J gene, clone size, CDR3 DNA, CDR3 protein. A D gene is named only where the DNA matches it firmly. Size is stated for part of the rows, as once, few or many counts, or as a class when the clone is expanded.

TRBV10-3,.,TRBJ2-1,.,TGTGCCATCATCAGGACCGAACTCTACAATGAGCAGTTCTTC,CAIIRTELYNEQFF
TRBV13,TRBD1,TRBJ2-7,.,TGTGCCAGCAGCTTCTACAGGGGGGCTCGCGAGCAGTACTTC,CASSFYRGAREQYF
TRBV15,.,TRBJ1-1,once,TGTGCCACCAGCTCTTACCTGAACACTGAAGCTTTCTTT,CATSSYLNTEAFF
TRBV7-2,.,TRBJ2-7,.,TGTGCCAGCAGCTTGGGGTTCTACGAGCAGTACTTC,CASSLGFYEQYF
TRBV11-2,.,TRBJ1-6,.,TGTGCCAGCAGCTTAAATTCACCCCTCCACTTT,CASSLNSPLHF
TRBV4-3,TRBD2,TRBJ2-3,.,TGCGCCAGCAGCCAAGATATGGTAGCGGGAGAAGTAGATACGCAGTATTTT,CASSQDMVAGEVDTQYF
TRBV27,TRBD2,TRBJ2-7,once,TGTGCCAGCAGTCCGTCAGCGGGGCTACTCCCCTACGAGCAGTACTTC,CASSPSAGLLPYEQYF
TRBV10-3,TRBD2,TRBJ2-7,.,TGTGCCATCAGTGCGCCCGGGACTAGCGGTTACGAGCAGTACTTC,CAISAPGTSGYEQYF
TRBV7-6,TRBD1,TRBJ2-7,.,TGTGCCAGCAGTAACCCCGGGACAGGGGCCGAGCAGTACTTC,CASSNPGTGAEQYF
TRBV6-1,.,TRBJ2-1,.,TGTGCCAGCTTCATGAGGAACGGGGGTAATGAGCAGTTCTTC,CASFMRNGGNEQFF
TRBV2,.,TRBJ2-7,.,TGTGCCAGCAGGACGGCGTGGAGCTACGAGCAGTACTTC,CASRTAWSYEQYF
TRBV27,TRBD1,TRBJ1-2,.,TGTGCCAGCAGTTATTACTCTCGGGACAGGGGCGACTATGGCTACACCTTC,CASSYYSRDRGDYGYTF
TRBV27,.,TRBJ2-1,.,TGTGCCAGCAGTTTGGACGCCTTTAATGAGCAGTTCTTC,CASSLDAFNEQFF
TRBV4-1,.,TRBJ2-7,.,TGCGCCAGCAGCCAACGTGGGCAGGGATTATCCTACGAGCAGTACTTC,CASSQRGQGLSYEQYF
TRBV4-1,TRBD1,TRBJ1-4,.,TGCGCCAGCAGCCAAGTGATATCGGGACAGGGGATAGGACTGTTTTTT,CASSQVISGQGIGLFF
TRBV7-9,.,TRBJ2-3,.,TGTGCCAGCAGCTTAGCGAGTGGGGATACGCAGTATTTT,CASSLASGDTQYF
TRBV6-6,TRBD2,TRBJ2-1,.,TGTGCCAGCAGTAGCGGGAATTTCTTTGAGCAGTTCTTC,CASSSGNFFEQFF
TRBV5-1,.,TRBJ2-5,.,TGCGCCAGCAGCTTGAACGGGGGCTACCAAGAGACCCAGTACTTC,CASSLNGGYQETQYF